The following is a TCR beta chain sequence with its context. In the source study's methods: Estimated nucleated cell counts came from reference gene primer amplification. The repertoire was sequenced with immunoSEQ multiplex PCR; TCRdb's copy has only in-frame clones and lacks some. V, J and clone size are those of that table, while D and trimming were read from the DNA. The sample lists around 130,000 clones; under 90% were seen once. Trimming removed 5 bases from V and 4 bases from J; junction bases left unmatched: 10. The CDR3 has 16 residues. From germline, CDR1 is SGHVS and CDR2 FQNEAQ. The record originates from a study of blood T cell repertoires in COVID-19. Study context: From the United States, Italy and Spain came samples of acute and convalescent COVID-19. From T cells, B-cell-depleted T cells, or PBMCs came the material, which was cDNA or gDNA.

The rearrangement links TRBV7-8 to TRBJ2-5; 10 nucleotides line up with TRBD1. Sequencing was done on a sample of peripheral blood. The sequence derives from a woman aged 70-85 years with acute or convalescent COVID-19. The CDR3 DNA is TGTGCCAGCAGCACGCCACGGACAGGGGGAAGAGAGACCCAGTACTTC. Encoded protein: CASSTPRTGGRETQYF. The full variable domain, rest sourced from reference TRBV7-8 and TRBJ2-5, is GAGVSQSPRYKVAKRGQDVALRCDPISGHVSLFWYQQALGQGPEFLTYFQNEAQLDKSGLPSDRFFAERPEGSVSTLKIQRTQQEDSAVYLCASSTPRTGGRETQYFGPGTRLLVL.